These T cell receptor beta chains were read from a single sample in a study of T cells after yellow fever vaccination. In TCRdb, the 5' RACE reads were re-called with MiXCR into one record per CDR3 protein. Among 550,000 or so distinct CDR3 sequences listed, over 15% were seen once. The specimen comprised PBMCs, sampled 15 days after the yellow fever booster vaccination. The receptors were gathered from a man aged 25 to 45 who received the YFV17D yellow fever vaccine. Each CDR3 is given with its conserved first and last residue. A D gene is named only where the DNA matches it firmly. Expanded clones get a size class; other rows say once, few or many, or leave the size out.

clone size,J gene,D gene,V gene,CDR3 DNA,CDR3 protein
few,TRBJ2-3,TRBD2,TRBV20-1,TGCAGTGCTAGAGATTCCCCGACTAGCGGGAGATGGGATACGCAGTATTTT,CSARDSPTSGRWDTQYF
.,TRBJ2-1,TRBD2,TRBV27,TGTGCCAGCAGTCCTTCGAGCGGGAGTTTTGGTGAGCAGTTCTTC,CASSPSSGSFGEQFF
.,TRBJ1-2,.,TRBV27,TGTGCCAGCAGTTATGGGGGGCCTAACTATGGCTACACCTTC,CASSYGGPNYGYTF
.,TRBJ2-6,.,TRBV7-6,TGTGCCAGCAGCGCCGGGATCTCTACTTCTGGGGCCAACGTCCTGACTTTC,CASSAGISTSGANVLTF
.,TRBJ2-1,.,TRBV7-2,TGTGCCAGCCAACAGGGTGACAATGAGCAGTTCTTC,CASQQGDNEQFF
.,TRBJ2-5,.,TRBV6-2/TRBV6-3,TGTGCCAGCAGTTACTCTTACATAGGAGGAGAGACCCAGTACTTC,CASSYSYIGGETQYF
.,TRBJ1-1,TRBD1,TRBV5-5,TGTGCCAGCAGCTTGGCTGGACAGGTCGCTGGAGCTTTCTTT,CASSLAGQVAGAFF
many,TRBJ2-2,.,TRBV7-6,TGTGCCATCCAAATCATTCGGGCCCCCGGGGAGCTGTTTTTT,CAIQIIRAPGELFF
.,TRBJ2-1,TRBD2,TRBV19,TGTGCCAGTAGTGCACCCGAGAGGCGACTAGCGGGAGGCAATGAGCAGTTCTTC,CASSAPERRLAGGNEQFF
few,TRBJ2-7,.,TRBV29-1,TGCAGCGTTGAAGCCACGACAGGCACCGAGCAGTACTTC,CSVEATTGTEQYF
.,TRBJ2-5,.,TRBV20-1,TGCAGTGCTACCCCGTTGGTGGAGACCCAGTACTTC,CSATPLVETQYF
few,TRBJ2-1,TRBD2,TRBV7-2,TGTGCCAGCAGCTTAGGGGGGGCTAGCGGGAGAGATGAGCAGTTCTTC,CASSLGGASGRDEQFF
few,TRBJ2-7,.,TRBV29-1,TGCAGCGTTATAACAGGCGTCGGTTTGGATTACGAGCAGTACTTC,CSVITGVGLDYEQYF
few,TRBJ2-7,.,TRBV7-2,TGTGCCAGCAGCTTAGAATTATTGGGTCTGTACTTC,CASSLELLGLYF
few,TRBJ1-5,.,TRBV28,TGTGCCAGCAAGACAGCTAGAATAAATCAGCCCCAGCATTTT,CASKTARINQPQHF
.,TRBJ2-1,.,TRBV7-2,TGTGCCAGCAGTCTCCTTACCGCGCGACAGGCCAATGAGCAGTTCTTC,CASSLLTARQANEQFF
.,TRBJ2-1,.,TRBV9,TGTGCCAGCAGCGTAGGGGACCCCTCCTACAATGAGCAGTTCTTC,CASSVGDPSYNEQFF
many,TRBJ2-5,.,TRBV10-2,TGCGCCAGCAGCCAGCAGGGAAGGGAGACCCAGTACTTC,CASSQQGRETQYF
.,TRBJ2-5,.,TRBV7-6,TGTGCCAGCAGCTTAGTGGATAAGACCCAGTACTTC,CASSLVDKTQYF
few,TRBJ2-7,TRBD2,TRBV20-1,TGCAGTGCTAGCGGACTAGGGCATTCCTCCTACGAGCAGTACTTC,CSASGLGHSSYEQYF
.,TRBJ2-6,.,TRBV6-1,TGTGCCAGCAGTGGAGTTGAGCCTGGGGCCAACGTCCTGACTTTC,CASSGVEPGANVLTF
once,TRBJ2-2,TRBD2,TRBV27,TGTGCCAGCAGAAGGGGTGGACTAGCGGGAGCGAACACCGGGGAGCTGTTTTTT,CASRRGGLAGANTGELFF
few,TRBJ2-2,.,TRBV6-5,TGTGCCAGCAGTTACTATCCCGGGGAGCTGTTTTTT,CASSYYPGELFF
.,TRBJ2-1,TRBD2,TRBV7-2,TGTGCCAGCAGCCACAGCGGGGCCTCCTACAATGAGCAGTTCTTC,CASSHSGASYNEQFF
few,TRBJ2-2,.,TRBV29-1,TGCAGCGTTAGGACAGAATCGAACACCGGGGAGCTGTTTTTT,CSVRTESNTGELFF
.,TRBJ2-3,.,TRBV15,TGTGCCACCAGCAGAGAGGGGGGCATGTTCCTAGATACGCAGTATTTT,CATSREGGMFLDTQYF
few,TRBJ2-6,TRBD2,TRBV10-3,TGTGCCATCAGTTCAGCGGGAGTCCTCCCTCGCGGGGCGAACTCTGGGGCCAACGTCCTGACTTTC,CAISSAGVLPRGANSGANVLTF
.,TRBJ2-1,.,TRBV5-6,TGTGCCAGCAGGCCGACAGGCGGGAGTGCTTACAATGAGCAGTTCTTC,CASRPTGGSAYNEQFF
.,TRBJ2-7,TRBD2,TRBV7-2,TGTGCCAGCAGTTCCTTACTAGCGGGAACCTACGAGCAGTACTTC,CASSSLLAGTYEQYF
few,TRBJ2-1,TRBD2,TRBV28,TGTGCCAGCGGGCGGGAGCGGTCCTACAATGAGCAGTTCTTC,CASGRERSYNEQFF
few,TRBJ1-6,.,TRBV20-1,TGCAGTGCTAGTCCGGGAGGCTCTCATTCACCCCTCCACTTT,CSASPGGSHSPLHF
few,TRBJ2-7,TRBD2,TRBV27,TGTGCCAGCACGCCGGGACTAGCGGGACCCAACACCTACGAGCAGTACTTC,CASTPGLAGPNTYEQYF
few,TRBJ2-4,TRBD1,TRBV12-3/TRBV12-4,TGTGCCAGCAGTTTTACGGGACAGTCCAAAAACATTCAGTACTTC,CASSFTGQSKNIQYF
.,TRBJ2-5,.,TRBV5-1,TGCGCCAGCAGCTTGGGGCCCCGTGAGTTTGAGTACTTC,CASSLGPREFEYF
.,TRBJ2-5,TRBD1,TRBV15,TGTGCCACCTCCAGGGGGCAGATGGAGACCCAGTACTTC,CATSRGQMETQYF
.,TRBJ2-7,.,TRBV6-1,TGTGCCAGCAGCCGGGACGGACAGTCCTTGGTACGTTTGTACTTC,CASSRDGQSLVRLYF
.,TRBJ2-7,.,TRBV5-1,TGCGCCAGCAGCTTTTCGGACCGTGACGAGCAGTACTTC,CASSFSDRDEQYF
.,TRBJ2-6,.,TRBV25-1,TGTGCCAGCGGAGGTACTGGGGCCAACGTCCTGACTTTC,CASGGTGANVLTF
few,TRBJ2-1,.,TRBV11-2,TGTGCCAGCAGCGCCCCCAACAATAATGAGCAGTTCTTC,CASSAPNNNEQFF
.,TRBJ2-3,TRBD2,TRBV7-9,TGTGCCAGCAGCCTCGGACTAGCGGGGGAGAATACGCAGTATTTT,CASSLGLAGENTQYF
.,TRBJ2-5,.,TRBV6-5,TGTGCCAGCTTGAGCCCCCCAGAGCCCCAGTACTTC,CASLSPPEPQYF
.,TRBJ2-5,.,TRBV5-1,TGCGCCAGCAGCCCTGGCCCCGGAGAGACCAAGTACTTC,CASSPGPGETKYF
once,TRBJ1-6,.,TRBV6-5,TGTGCCAGCGGTTCCAGCAGGGTCCCCGATTCACCCCTCCACTTT,CASGSSRVPDSPLHF
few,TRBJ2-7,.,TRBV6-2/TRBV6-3,TGTGCCAGCGGGAGCCCACAGGGCTACTACGAGCAGTACTTC,CASGSPQGYYEQYF
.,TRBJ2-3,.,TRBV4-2,TGTGCCAGCAGCCAAGACGGGAGCGGCACAGATACGCAGTATTTT,CASSQDGSGTDTQYF
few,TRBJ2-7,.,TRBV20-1,TGCAGTGCTCCGGACAAGAACTACGAGCAGTACTTC,CSAPDKNYEQYF
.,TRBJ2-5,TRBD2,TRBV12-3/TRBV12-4,TGTGCCAGCAGGCTAGCGGGAGTGGGCGGAGAGACCCAGTACTTC,CASRLAGVGGETQYF
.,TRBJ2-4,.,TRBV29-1,TGCAGCGTCTACCAGACTATTCAGTACTTC,CSVYQTIQYF
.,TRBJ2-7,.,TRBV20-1,TGCAGTGCGCCCCGCGGAGGTAGCAACGAGCAGTACTTC,CSAPRGGSNEQYF
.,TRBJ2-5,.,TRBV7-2,TGTGCCAGCAGCCCGGCGACAGAGACCCAGTACTTC,CASSPATETQYF